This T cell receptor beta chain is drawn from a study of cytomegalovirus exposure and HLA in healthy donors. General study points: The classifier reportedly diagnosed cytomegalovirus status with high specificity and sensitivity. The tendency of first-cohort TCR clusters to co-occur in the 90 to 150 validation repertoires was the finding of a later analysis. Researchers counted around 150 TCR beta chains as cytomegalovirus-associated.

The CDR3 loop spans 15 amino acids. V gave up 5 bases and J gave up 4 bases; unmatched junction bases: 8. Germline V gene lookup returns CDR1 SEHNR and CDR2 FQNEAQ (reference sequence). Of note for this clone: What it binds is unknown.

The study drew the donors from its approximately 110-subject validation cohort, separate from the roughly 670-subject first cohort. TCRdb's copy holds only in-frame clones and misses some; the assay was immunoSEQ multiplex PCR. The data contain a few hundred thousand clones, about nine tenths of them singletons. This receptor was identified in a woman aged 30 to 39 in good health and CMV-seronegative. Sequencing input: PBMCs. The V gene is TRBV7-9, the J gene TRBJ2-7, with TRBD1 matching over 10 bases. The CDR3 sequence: CASSPGQGKRYEQYF. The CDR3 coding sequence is TGTGCCAGCAGCCCGGGACAGGGGAAGAGGTACGAGCAGTACTTC.